This entry lists 15 T cell receptor beta chains sequenced from one sample in a study of T cell responses to AZD1222 COVID-19 vaccine. Clones were sequenced by immunoSEQ multiplex PCR, and TCRdb holds only the in-frame ones, with some missing. The sample includes roughly 100,000 clones, roughly 87% of them seen just once. Sample: peripheral blood, taken on day 0 of AZD1222 vaccination. These receptors originate from an adult in good health.

This chain uses TRBV9 with TRBJ1-4; D may be TRBD1 (6 bases). V lost 4 bases and J 5 bases, leaving 15 bases between the germline ends. Germline lookup yields CDR1 SGDLS and CDR2 YYNGEE. CDR3 size: 15 residues. The CDR3 loop is CASSPTDQGNEKLFF. DNA of the CDR3: TGTGCCAGCAGCCCTACGGATCAGGGGAATGAAAAACTGTTTTTT.

The rearrangement links TRBV27 to TRBJ1-1, with no clear D. Germline V gene data show CDR1 as MNHEY and CDR2 as SMNVEV (reference sequence). V lost 5 bases to trimming and J lost 4 bases, with 14 bases between them. This CDR3 has 14 amino acids. The CDR3 nucleotides are TGTGCCAGCAGTAAGAGCAGGTGGGTCACTGAAGCTTTCTTT. Its protein product is CASSKSRWVTEAFF.

Note on this clone: Other DNA sequences in this specimen translate into the identical CDR3. This chain uses TRBV4-3 with TRBJ1-4; 9 nucleotides match TRBD1. CDR1 and CDR2 from the germline V gene are LGHNA and YSLEER. The CDR3 runs to 16 residues. J gave up 4 bases and V 1 base, and 4 bases lay outside the gene matches. CDR3 sequence reads: CASSQAPGQGNEKLFF. CDR3 DNA sequence: TGCGCCAGCAGCCAAGCTCCGGGACAGGGTAATGAAAAACTGTTTTTT.

This chain connects TRBV27 to TRBJ2-3, with a weak D call TRBD2 (6 bases). V shed 2 bases and J shed 3 bases, with 15 bases lying between them. This CDR3 contains 16 residues. Germline V CDR1 and CDR2: MNHEY, SMNVEV (reference sequence). CDR3 region: CASSLRDSSRTDTQYF. In DNA, the CDR3 is TGTGCCAGCAGTTTACGGGACTCTAGTAGGACAGATACGCAGTATTTT.

The chain combines TRBV19 with TRBJ2-3; D gene ambiguous. Trimming took 3 bases from V and 6 from J, leaving 4 bases between them. Germline values: CDR1 LNHDA, CDR2 SQIVND (reference sequence). The CDR3 runs to 11 residues. CDR3 protein: CASSIGDTQYF. For the CDR3, the DNA is TGTGCCAGTAGTATTGGGGATACGCAGTATTTT.

Only one count was recorded for this clone. This chain connects TRBV6-5 to TRBJ1-2; TRBD1 agrees at 9 bases. CDR1 is MNHEY and CDR2 is SVGAGI in the germline V gene. With V trimmed by 2 bases and J by 0 bases, 1 base remained unmatched. This CDR3 is built from 15 residues. The CDR3 DNA reads TGTGCCAGCAGTTACCGGACAGGGGCTAACTATGGCTACACCTTC. It is translated as CASSYRTGANYGYTF.

The rearrangement links TRBV3-1 (or the pseudogene TRBV3-2) to TRBJ2-3, with 9 bases that match TRBD2. The V and J ends lost 3 bases and 0 bases, in that order; junction bases with no gene match: 4. The CDR3 is made up of 16 amino acids. CDR1 LGHDT and CDR2 YNNKEL come from the germline V gene (reference sequence). The CDR3 nucleotides are TGTGCCAGCAGCCAGTTAGCGGGGGCAAGCACAGATACGCAGTATTTT. Translating it yields CASSQLAGASTDTQYF.

The J gene is TRBJ1-5, the V gene TRBV27; the match to TRBD1 covers 10 bases. CDR3 length: 15 residues. Per germline, CDR1 MNHEY and CDR2 SMNVEV (reference sequence). The J segment lost 3 bases and the V segment lost 8 bases, leaving 7 bases of the junction unmatched. CDR3 region: CASGRTGGFNQPQHF. The CDR3, as DNA: TGTGCCAGCGGGCGGACAGGGGGGTTCAATCAGCCCCAGCATTTT.

V and J are TRBV29-1 and TRBJ1-1; D is unresolved. Trimming took 6 bases from V and 2 from J, leaving 13 bases between them. The CDR3 has 13 residues. From germline, CDR1 is SQVTM and CDR2 ANQGSEA. The chain's CDR3 is CSVESSGNTEAFF. As DNA, the CDR3 is TGCAGCGTAGAGAGTTCTGGAAACACTGAAGCTTTCTTT. Looking up the rest from reference TRBV29-1 and TRBJ1-1 gives the full variable domain: SAVISQKPSRDICQRGTSLTIQCQVDSQVTMMFWYRQQPGQSLTLIATANQGSEATYESGFVIDKFPISRPNLTFSTLTVSNMSPEDSSIYLCSVESSGNTEAFFGQGTRLTVV.

The CDR3 sequence: CASSLGLTGTGAFGYTF. CDR3 coding DNA: TGTGCCAGCTCACTGGGCCTTACCGGGACAGGGGCATTTGGCTACACCTTC. The rearrangement links TRBV18 to TRBJ1-2; 10 nucleotides line up with TRBD1. The J segment lost 7 bases and the V segment lost 4 bases, leaving 15 bases of the junction unmatched. CDR3 size: 17 residues. Germline lookup yields CDR1 KGHSH and CDR2 LQKENI.

There are a few counts of this clone. V and J are TRBV6-2 or TRBV6-3 and TRBJ1-6; TRBD1 matches 7 bases. Germline CDR1 reads MNHEY; CDR2 reads SVGEGT. The V segment lost 5 bases and the J segment 9 bases; nucleotides outside the gene matches: 10. This CDR3 contains 15 residues. CDR3 sequence reads: CASSPPTGRGSPLHF. The CDR3 DNA is TGTGCCAGCAGTCCCCCGACAGGGAGAGGTTCACCCCTCCACTTT.

This chain links TRBV4-1 with TRBJ1-6; D is unresolved. Trimming removed 0 bases from V and 10 bases from J, with 7 bases in between. The CDR3 sequence is 13 residues long. CDR1 is MGHRA, CDR2 YSYEKL, per germline. The CDR3 loop reads CASSQDLRSPLHF. CDR3 nucleotides: TGCGCCAGCAGCCAAGACCTCCGGTCACCCCTCCACTTT.

J is TRBJ2-5 and V is TRBV7-9; TRBD2 matches 11 bases. V was pared by 3 bases and J by 3 bases, with 0 bases of the junction left unmatched. The CDR3 totals 14 residues. The V gene's germline CDR1 is SEHNR and CDR2 FQNEAQ (reference sequence). In DNA form, the CDR3 reads TGTGCCAGCAGCTTGGGACTAGCGGAAGAGACCCAGTACTTC. Its translation is CASSLGLAEETQYF.

This rearrangement joins TRBV3-1 (or the pseudogene TRBV3-2) to TRBJ1-3; D unresolved. Between the trimmed V and J ends, which lost 0 bases and 5 bases, there was a span of 5 bases. This CDR3 is 13 amino acids long. Germline CDR1 and CDR2: LGHDT and YNNKEL (reference sequence). The CDR3 region has the DNA TGTGCCAGCAGCCAAGACAGAAGAAACACCATATATTTT. It is translated as CASSQDRRNTIYF.

This clone has just a few counts. The gene calls are TRBV7-9 and TRBJ2-3; 7 nucleotides match TRBD1. This CDR3 is built from 15 residues. Germline values: CDR1 SEHNR, CDR2 FQNEAQ (reference sequence). Trimming at V came to 7 bases and at J to 3 bases, leaving 10 bases not matched to a gene. CDR3 sequence reads: CASTPPKGATDTQYF. In DNA, the CDR3 is TGTGCCAGCACCCCGCCCAAGGGGGCAACAGATACGCAGTATTTT.